This T cell receptor beta chain stems from a study of blood T cells in healthy people across ages. Study details: The template switching approach captured approximately one barcoded beta molecule for every two T cells. Study-level results: Greater diversity and more naive CD4+ cells were seen in long-lived donors than in aged donors.

In the case of this clonotype: Its antigen is undetermined.

Germline CDR1 and CDR2: SGHDN and FVKESK. The V end lost 4 bases, the J end lost 9 bases, and 16 bases lay between the germline ends. The CDR3 is 14 amino acids. Then a second PCR, running about 7 to 11 cycles, was carried out with a sample-barcoded 5' primer and a J-beta primer mix. TCRdb re-called the 5' RACE reads with MiXCR, one entry per CDR3 protein. The table includes approximately 940,000 distinct CDR3 sequences, about 44% detected once. Sequencing was done on a sample of blood. The source of this sequence is a man aged 30-40 years in good health. The chain couples TRBV14 to TRBJ1-3, with D possibly being TRBD1 (5 bases). The CDR3 bases are TGTGCCAGCAGCCGGGACTCCTGGGAAGGCACCATATATTTT. This gives the protein CASSRDSWEGTIYF.